These 24 T cell receptor beta chains were sequenced from one sample in a study of OX40 agonist ivuxolimab in advanced cancers. The table came from immunoSEQ multiplex PCR; TCRdb's copy has only in-frame clones and leaves some out. The table lists about 85,000 clones, approximately 86% of them singletons. The sample here was CD4+ or CD8+ T cells sorted from blood, taken in a trial of the OX40 agonist ivuxolimab. The receptors derive from an adult with an advanced solid tumor such as melanoma, head and neck, liver or kidney cancer.

The chain has TRBV9 and TRBJ2-1, with 10 positions matching TRBD2. Trimming removed 0 bases from V and 0 bases from J; junction bases left unmatched: 15. The CDR3 has 21 residues. In germline, CDR1 is SGDLS, CDR2 YYNGEE. The CDR3, as DNA: TGTGCCAGCAGCGTAGGAGAGCTAGCGGGGGCCCTCAAAAGCTCCTACAATGAGCAGTTCTTC. Translating gives CASSVGELAGALKSSYNEQFF.

The V call is TRBV7-6, the J call TRBJ1-4; D unresolved. The germline CDR1 and CDR2 sequences are SGHVS and FNYEAQ. The CDR3 sequence is 11 residues long. V was shortened by 4 bases and J by 10 bases, with 7 bases between the two germline ends. CDR3 in DNA: TGTGCCAGCAGCTCAAGTGGAAAACTGTTTTTT. Protein sequence: CASSSSGKLFF.

The chain links TRBV7-2 to TRBJ1-1, with D possibly being TRBD1 (6 bases). V lost 4 bases, J lost 5 bases, and 14 bases lay in between. This CDR3 has 14 amino acids. Germline V gene lookup returns CDR1 SGHTA and CDR2 FQGNSA. CDR3: CASSSLGGNTEAFF. The CDR3 nucleotides are TGTGCCAGCAGCTCTTTAGGGGGGAATACTGAAGCTTTCTTT.

The chain recombines TRBV11-2 with TRBJ2-3, with a possible D match to TRBD2 (5 bases). The CDR3 covers 15 residues. V was cut by 5 bases and J by 4 bases, with 16 bases left in between. Germline V gene data show CDR1 as SGHAT and CDR2 as FQNNGV. The CDR3 coding sequence is TGTGCCAGCAGCGGACGATCGGGGAGCGCAGATACGCAGTATTTT. Translating it yields CASSGRSGSADTQYF.

V usage is TRBV5-6 and J usage is TRBJ1-2; no clear D gene. Trimming left V 0 bases short and J 4 bases short, with 7 bases between. Per the germline V gene, CDR1 is SGHDT and CDR2 is YYEEEE. The CDR3 has 13 residues. Here the CDR3 DNA reads TGTGCCAGCAGCTTGGACCAGGCCTATGGCTACACCTTC. Its protein is CASSLDQAYGYTF.

This clone was observed a few times. This chain joins TRBV5-5 and TRBJ2-3; TRBD2 aligns across 10 bases. Germline V gene lookup returns CDR1 SGHKS and CDR2 YYEKEE (reference sequence). The trim removed 0 bases at V and 5 bases at J, leaving 0 bases unmatched. The CDR3 length is 14 residues. CDR3 protein: CASSLASGGDTQYF. CDR3 DNA: TGTGCCAGCAGCTTGGCTAGCGGGGGAGATACGCAGTATTTT. Based on the CDR3 plus reference TRBV5-5 and TRBJ2-3, the full variable domain is DAGVTQSPTHLIKTRGQQVTLRCSPISGHKSVSWYQQVLGQGPQFIFQYYEKEERGRGNFPDRFSARQFPNYSSELNVNALLLGDSALYLCASSLASGGDTQYFGPGTRLTVL.

The chain has TRBV5-4 and TRBJ1-5; perhaps TRBD1 as D (5 bases). V was cut by 1 base and J by 3 bases, with 8 bases left in between. Germline CDR1 is SGHNT and CDR2 is YYREEE (reference sequence). The length of the CDR3 is 14 residues. CDR3 nucleotide sequence: TGTGCCAGCAGCTTGCAGGGTAACAATCAGCCCCAGCATTTT. Translating it yields CASSLQGNNQPQHF.

The gene calls are TRBV7-9 and TRBJ1-3, with D maybe TRBD1 (6 bases). V was trimmed by 1 base and J by 5 bases, leaving 24 bases between them. The CDR3 contains 19 residues. CDR1 is SEHNR, CDR2 FQNEAQ, per germline (reference sequence). The CDR3 protein is CASSLGHRGAGDDRNTIYF. The CDR3 DNA follows: TGTGCCAGCAGCTTAGGGCATCGGGGCGCAGGGGATGATCGAAACACCATATATTTT.

The chain couples TRBV5-1 to TRBJ2-3, with D perhaps matching TRBD1 or TRBD2 (6 bases each). Trimming removed 2 bases from V and 3 bases from J, with 13 bases in between. Per germline, CDR1 SGHRS and CDR2 YFSETQ. This CDR3 is built from 15 residues. CDR3 nucleotides: TGCGCCAGCAGCTTAAACGGGGGCGGGACAGATACGCAGTATTTT. Its protein is CASSLNGGGTDTQYF.

This chain links TRBV7-2 with TRBJ2-1; TRBD2 matches at 9 bases. Unmatched junction bases numbered 6, after V lost 3 bases and J lost 0 bases. The CDR3 length is 17 residues. Germline V gene sequence: CDR1 SGHTA, CDR2 FQGNSA. CDR3 loop: CASSLHGTSYSYNEQFF. The DNA of the CDR3 is TGTGCCAGCAGCTTGCACGGGACTAGCTACTCCTACAATGAGCAGTTCTTC.

V is TRBV27 and J is TRBJ2-2, with a possible D match to TRBD1 (6 bases). The V end was cut by 3 bases, the J end by 6 bases, with 8 bases between. There are 13 residues in the CDR3. Per germline, CDR1 MNHEY and CDR2 SMNVEV (reference sequence). CDR3 amino acids: CASSFNRAGELFF. CDR3 coding DNA: TGTGCCAGCAGTTTCAACAGGGCCGGGGAGCTGTTTTTT.

V usage is TRBV2 and J usage is TRBJ2-7; D unclear. The CDR3 covers 12 residues. V lost 6 bases, J lost 12 bases, and 18 bases lay in between. Germline lookup yields CDR1 SNHLY and CDR2 FYNNEI. This CDR3 reads CASSPRMGFRYF. The CDR3 DNA sequence: TGTGCCAGCAGCCCTCGAATGGGGTTTCGGTACTTC.

J is TRBJ1-1 and V is TRBV5-5; D perhaps matches TRBD1 (6 bases). V was pared by 7 bases and J by 2 bases, with 9 bases between. Germline V gene sequence: CDR1 SGHKS, CDR2 YYEKEE (reference sequence). This CDR3 region has 12 residues. CDR3 loop: CASGQSNTEAFF. CDR3 bases: TGTGCCAGCGGACAGTCTAACACTGAAGCTTTCTTT.

The V call is TRBV27, the J call TRBJ1-1; D is possibly TRBD1 (5 bases). The CDR3 covers 14 residues. V gave up 6 bases and J gave up 5 bases, with 16 bases separating them. In germline, CDR1 is MNHEY, CDR2 SMNVEV (reference sequence). The CDR3 here is CASRGRQTPTEAFF. The CDR3 nucleotides are TGTGCCAGCAGGGGACGCCAAACCCCTACTGAAGCTTTCTTT.

Remarks on this clone: At one end the junction does not follow the germline gene, possibly because of a read error. The chain recombines TRBV11-2 with TRBJ1-1; 7 bases agree with TRBD1. Germline V gene lookup returns CDR1 SGHAT and CDR2 FQNNGV. The CDR3 is 13 amino acids. The CDR3 DNA is TGTGCCAGCAGCTTATTGGCCAGGGGGACTCGGGCCTTT. Its translation is CASSLLARGTRAF.

The chain links TRBV27 to TRBJ2-1, with 7 nucleotides matching TRBD1. The length of the CDR3 is 16 residues. Germline V gene data show CDR1 as MNHEY and CDR2 as SMNVEV (reference sequence). V was clipped by 2 bases and J by 7 bases; unmatched bases: 11. The CDR3, as DNA: TGTGCCAGCAGTTTAGGGGACAGCAGGCCTTCGAATGAGCAGTTCTTC. It translates to CASSLGDSRPSNEQFF.

The DNA for the CDR3 is TGTGCCAGCAGTTCAGAAGGTTTTAGCAATCAGCCCCAGCATTTT. Protein sequence: CASSSEGFSNQPQHF. The chain carries TRBV27 and TRBJ1-5, with unresolved D. The CDR3 is made up of 15 amino acids. Germline V gene lookup returns CDR1 MNHEY and CDR2 SMNVEV (reference sequence). V was cut by 4 bases and J by 0 bases, with 10 bases left in between.

The V gene is TRBV5-1, the J gene TRBJ2-3, with 8 nucleotides matching TRBD2. CDR1 and CDR2 (germline): SGHRS, YFSETQ. J was trimmed by 0 bases and V by 4 bases; bases with no gene match: 7. The CDR3 runs 16 residues. CDR3 region: CASSRALAVSTDTQYF. CDR3 nucleotides: TGCGCCAGCAGCCGAGCACTAGCGGTGAGCACAGATACGCAGTATTTT.

This clone was seen more than once but under ten times. The chain couples TRBV4-1 to TRBJ1-4; tentatively, D is TRBD1 (6 bases). Trimming removed 1 base at V and 10 bases at J, with 10 bases between. Looked up from germline, CDR1 is MGHRA and CDR2 is YSYEKL. This CDR3 has 13 residues. CDR3 loop: CASSQGLQGKLFF. DNA of the CDR3: TGCGCCAGCAGCCAAGGCTTACAGGGAAAACTGTTTTTT.

V and J are TRBV19 and TRBJ2-1; possibly TRBD2 for D (6 bases). The V end was cut by 4 bases, the J end by 14 bases, with 18 bases between. The CDR3 runs to 13 residues. Germline assignment: CDR1 LNHDA and CDR2 SQIVND (reference sequence). CDR3 sequence: CASSNRGAQQEFF. CDR3 DNA: TGTGCCAGTAGTAACCGCGGGGCCCAGCAGGAGTTCTTC.

This chain links TRBV29-1 with TRBJ1-2; tentative D call: TRBD1 (6 bases). Germline V gives CDR1 SQVTM, CDR2 ANQGSEA. There are 15 residues in the CDR3. Trimming removed 0 bases from V and 4 bases from J, with 15 bases in between. This CDR3 reads CSVEDLSGAGYGYTF. DNA of the CDR3: TGCAGCGTTGAAGATCTCTCGGGGGCGGGCTATGGCTACACCTTC.

V is TRBV30 and J is TRBJ2-7, with a weak D call TRBD2 (6 bases). The CDR3 loop spans 13 amino acids. The ends were cut back, 3 bases at V and 3 bases at J, with 12 bases in the middle. Germline CDR1 is GTSNPN and CDR2 is SVGIG (reference sequence). Written as DNA, the CDR3 is TGTGCCTGGAGCGGCGGGGCCCTCTACGAGCAGTACTTC. Encoded protein: CAWSGGALYEQYF.

This chain uses TRBV30 with TRBJ2-7; D is unclear. Germline V CDR1 and CDR2: GTSNPN, SVGIG (reference sequence). V was trimmed by 3 bases and J by 2 bases, leaving 14 bases between them. The CDR3 is 14 amino acids. The CDR3 nucleotides read TGTGCCTGGAGGTCTCCTGGGGATCCCTACGAGCAGTACTTC. Protein product: CAWRSPGDPYEQYF.

V gene TRBV18 combines with J gene TRBJ2-2; D gene unclear. Trimming cost V 3 bases and J 0 bases, with 11 bases left between them. From germline, CDR1 is KGHSH and CDR2 LQKENI. The CDR3 totals 16 residues. The CDR3 DNA sequence: TGTGCCAGCTCACCCGGAGTGAGTCCGAACACCGGGGAGCTGTTTTTT. It translates to CASSPGVSPNTGELFF.